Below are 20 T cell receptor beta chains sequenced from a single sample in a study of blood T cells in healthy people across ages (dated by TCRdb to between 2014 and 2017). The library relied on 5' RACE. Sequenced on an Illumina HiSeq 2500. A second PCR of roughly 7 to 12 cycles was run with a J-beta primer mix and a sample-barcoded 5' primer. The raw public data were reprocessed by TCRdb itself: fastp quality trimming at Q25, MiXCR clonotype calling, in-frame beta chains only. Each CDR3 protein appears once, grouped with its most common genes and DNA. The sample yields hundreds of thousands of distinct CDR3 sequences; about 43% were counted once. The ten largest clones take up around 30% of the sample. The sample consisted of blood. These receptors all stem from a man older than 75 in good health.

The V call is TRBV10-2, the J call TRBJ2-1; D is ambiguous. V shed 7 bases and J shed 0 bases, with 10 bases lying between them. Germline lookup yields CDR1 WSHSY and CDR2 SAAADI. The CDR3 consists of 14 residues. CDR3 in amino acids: CASNLGSSYNEQFF. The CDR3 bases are TGCGCCAGCAATTTAGGATCCTCCTACAATGAGCAGTTCTTC.

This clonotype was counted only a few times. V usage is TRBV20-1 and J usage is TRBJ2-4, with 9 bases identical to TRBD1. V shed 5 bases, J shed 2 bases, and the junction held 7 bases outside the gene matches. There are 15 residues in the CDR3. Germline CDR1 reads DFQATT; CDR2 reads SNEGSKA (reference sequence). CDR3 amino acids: CSAFQQGASKNIQYF. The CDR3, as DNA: TGCAGTGCTTTCCAACAGGGGGCGTCCAAAAACATTCAGTACTTC.

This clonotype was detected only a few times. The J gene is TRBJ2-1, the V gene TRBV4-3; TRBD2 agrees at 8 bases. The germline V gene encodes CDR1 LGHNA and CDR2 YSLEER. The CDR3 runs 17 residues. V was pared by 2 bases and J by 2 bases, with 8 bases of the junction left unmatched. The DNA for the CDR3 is TGCGCCAGCAGCCAACGATCCAGCGGGGGAACCTACAATGAGCAGTTCTTC. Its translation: CASSQRSSGGTYNEQFF.

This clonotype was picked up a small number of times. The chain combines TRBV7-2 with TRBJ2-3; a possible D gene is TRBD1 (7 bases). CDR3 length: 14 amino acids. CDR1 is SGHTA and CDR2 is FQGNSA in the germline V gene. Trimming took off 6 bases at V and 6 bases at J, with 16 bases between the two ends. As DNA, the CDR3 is TGTGCCAGCAGGACAGGGAGGCATCCGGATACGCAGTATTTT. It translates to CASRTGRHPDTQYF.

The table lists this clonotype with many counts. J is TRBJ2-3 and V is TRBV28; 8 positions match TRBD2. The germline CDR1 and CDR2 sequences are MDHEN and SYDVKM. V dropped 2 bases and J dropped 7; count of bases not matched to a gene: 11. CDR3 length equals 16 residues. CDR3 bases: TGTGCCAGCAGTTTAAGAGAGGCGGGAGGTCTGTATACGCAGTATTTT. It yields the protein CASSLREAGGLYTQYF.

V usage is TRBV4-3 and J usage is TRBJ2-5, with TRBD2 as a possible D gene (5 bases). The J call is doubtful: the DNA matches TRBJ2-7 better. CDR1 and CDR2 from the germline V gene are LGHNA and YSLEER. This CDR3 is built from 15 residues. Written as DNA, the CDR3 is TGCGCCAGCAGCCCCCTTTTAACGGTGGGGAGCGAGCAGTACTTC. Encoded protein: CASSPLLTVGSEQYF.

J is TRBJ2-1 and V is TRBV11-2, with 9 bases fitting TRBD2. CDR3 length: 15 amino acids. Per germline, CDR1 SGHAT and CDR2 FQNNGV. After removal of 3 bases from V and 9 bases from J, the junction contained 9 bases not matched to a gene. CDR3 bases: TGTGCCAGCAGCTTGGTTAGCGGGGGTTCCGGTGAGCAGTTCTTC. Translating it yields CASSLVSGGSGEQFF.

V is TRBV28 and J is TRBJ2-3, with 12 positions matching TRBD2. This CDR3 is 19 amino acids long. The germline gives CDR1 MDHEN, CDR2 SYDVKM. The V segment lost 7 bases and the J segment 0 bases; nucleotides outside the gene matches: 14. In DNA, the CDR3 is TGTGCCAGCACTGCGACTAGCGGGAGAGCTCGATACAGCACAGATACGCAGTATTTT. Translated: CASTATSGRARYSTDTQYF.

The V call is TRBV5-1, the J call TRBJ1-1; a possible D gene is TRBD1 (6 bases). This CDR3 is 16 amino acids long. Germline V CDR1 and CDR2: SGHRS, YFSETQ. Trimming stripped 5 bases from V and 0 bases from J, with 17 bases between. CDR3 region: CASSSKAGELNTEAFF. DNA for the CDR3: TGCGCCAGCAGTAGTAAAGCAGGGGAATTGAACACTGAAGCTTTCTTT.

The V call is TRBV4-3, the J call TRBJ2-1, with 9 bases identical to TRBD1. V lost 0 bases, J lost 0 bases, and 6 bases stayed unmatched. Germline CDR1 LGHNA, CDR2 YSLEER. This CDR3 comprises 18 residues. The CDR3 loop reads CASSQDPGTGSSYNEQFF. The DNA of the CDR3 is TGCGCCAGCAGCCAAGATCCGGGGACAGGGAGCTCCTACAATGAGCAGTTCTTC.

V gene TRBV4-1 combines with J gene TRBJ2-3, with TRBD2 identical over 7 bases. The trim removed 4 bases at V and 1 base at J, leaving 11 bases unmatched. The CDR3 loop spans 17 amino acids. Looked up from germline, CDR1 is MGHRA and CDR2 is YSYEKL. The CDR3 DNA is TGCGCCAGCAGCCGGTCGGCGGGGGTGGACGGCACAGATACGCAGTATTTT. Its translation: CASSRSAGVDGTDTQYF.

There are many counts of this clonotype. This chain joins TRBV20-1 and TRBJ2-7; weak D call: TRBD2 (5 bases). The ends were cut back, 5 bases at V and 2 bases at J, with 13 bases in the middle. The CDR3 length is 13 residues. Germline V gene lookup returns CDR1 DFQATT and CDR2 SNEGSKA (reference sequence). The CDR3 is CSASEVTPYEQYF. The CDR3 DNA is TGCAGTGCTTCGGAGGTTACCCCCTACGAGCAGTACTTC.

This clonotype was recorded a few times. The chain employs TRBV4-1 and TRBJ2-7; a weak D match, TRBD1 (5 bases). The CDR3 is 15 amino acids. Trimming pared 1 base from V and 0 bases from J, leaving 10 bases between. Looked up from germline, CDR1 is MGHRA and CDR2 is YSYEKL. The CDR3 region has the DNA TGCGCCAGCAGCCAAGGACAGACTCTCTCCTACGAGCAGTACTTC. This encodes CASSQGQTLSYEQYF.

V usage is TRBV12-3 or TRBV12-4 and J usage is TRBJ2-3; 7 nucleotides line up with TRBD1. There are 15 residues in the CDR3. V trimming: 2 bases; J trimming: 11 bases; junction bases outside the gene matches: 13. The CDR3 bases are TGTGCCAGCAGTTTACACAGGGGAACCACAGATGTGCAGTATTTT. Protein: CASSLHRGTTDVQYF.

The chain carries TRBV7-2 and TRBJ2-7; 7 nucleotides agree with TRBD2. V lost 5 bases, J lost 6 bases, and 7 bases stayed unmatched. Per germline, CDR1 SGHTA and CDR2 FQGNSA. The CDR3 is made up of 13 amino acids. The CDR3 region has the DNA TGTGCCAGCAGCCTAGGACTAGGTGCCGAGCAGTACTTC. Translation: CASSLGLGAEQYF.

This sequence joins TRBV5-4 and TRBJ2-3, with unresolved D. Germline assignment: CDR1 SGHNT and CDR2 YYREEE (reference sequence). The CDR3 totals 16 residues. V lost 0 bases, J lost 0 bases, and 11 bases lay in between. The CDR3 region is CASSLGRTLSTDTQYF. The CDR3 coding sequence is TGTGCCAGCAGCTTGGGTCGAACTCTGAGCACAGATACGCAGTATTTT.

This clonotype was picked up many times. CDR3 loop: CASGRDRLNQETQYF. The CDR3 DNA sequence: TGCGCCAGCGGTAGAGACAGGCTTAACCAAGAGACCCAGTACTTC. The V call is TRBV5-1, the J call TRBJ2-5; TRBD1 is a possible D gene (6 bases). CDR3 size: 15 residues. Germline V CDR1 and CDR2: SGHRS, YFSETQ. V was trimmed by 7 bases and J by 0 bases, leaving 16 bases between them.

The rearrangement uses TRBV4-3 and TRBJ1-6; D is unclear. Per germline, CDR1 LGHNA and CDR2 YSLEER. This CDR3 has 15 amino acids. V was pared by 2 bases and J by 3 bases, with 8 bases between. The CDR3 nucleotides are TGCGCCAGCAGCCAAACCGGGGTCTATAATTCACCCCTCCACTTT. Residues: CASSQTGVYNSPLHF.

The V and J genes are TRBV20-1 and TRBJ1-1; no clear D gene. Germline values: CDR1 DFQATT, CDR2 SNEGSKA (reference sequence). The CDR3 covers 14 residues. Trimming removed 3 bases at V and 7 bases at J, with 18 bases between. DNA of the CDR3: TGCAGTGCTAGTGGCCGGTCGGAGTTGGTTGAAGCTTTCTTT. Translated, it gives CSASGRSELVEAFF.

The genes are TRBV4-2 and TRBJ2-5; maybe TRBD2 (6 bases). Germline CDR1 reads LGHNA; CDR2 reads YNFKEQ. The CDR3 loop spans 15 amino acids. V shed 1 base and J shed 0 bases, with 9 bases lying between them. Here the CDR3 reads CASSQAGGDQETQYF. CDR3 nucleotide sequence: TGTGCCAGCAGCCAAGCCGGCGGGGACCAAGAGACCCAGTACTTC.